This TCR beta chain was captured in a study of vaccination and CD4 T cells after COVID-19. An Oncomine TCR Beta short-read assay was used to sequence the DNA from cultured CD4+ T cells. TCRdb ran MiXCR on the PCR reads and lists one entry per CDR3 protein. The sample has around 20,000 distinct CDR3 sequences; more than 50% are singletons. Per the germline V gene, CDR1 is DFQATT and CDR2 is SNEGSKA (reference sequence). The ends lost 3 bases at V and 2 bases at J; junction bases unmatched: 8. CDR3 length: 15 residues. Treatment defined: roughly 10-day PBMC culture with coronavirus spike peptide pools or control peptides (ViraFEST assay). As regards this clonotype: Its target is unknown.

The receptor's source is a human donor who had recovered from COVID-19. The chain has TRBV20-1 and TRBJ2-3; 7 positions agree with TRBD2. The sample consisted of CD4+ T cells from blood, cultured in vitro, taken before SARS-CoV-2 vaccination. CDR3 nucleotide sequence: TGCAGTGCTAGTATGCCTAGCGGCTCCACAGATACGCAGTATTTT. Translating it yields CSASMPSGSTDTQYF.